Below, 32 T cell receptor beta chains from the same sample are listed, as sequenced in a study of T-cell memory formation after mild COVID-19. TCRdb called the 5' RACE reads again in MiXCR, with one record for every CDR3 protein. The sample has around 320,000 distinct CDR3 sequences; 25% to 30% are singletons. The sample comprised PBMCs or a T cell subset sorted from them (not recorded which). These receptors came from an adult woman who had mild COVID-19 (a few samples of this study predate the infection). Cell type and time point are not known.

V is TRBV12-3 or TRBV12-4 and J is TRBJ2-7, with 9 bases matching TRBD1. The CDR3 sequence is 14 residues long. Losses at the gene ends were 6 bases for V and 5 bases for J; bases not matched to a gene: 8. CDR3 DNA: TGTGCCAGCAGCCTCGGGACAGGGTTAAACGAGCAGTACTTC. As protein: CASSLGTGLNEQYF.

The table lists this clonotype with many counts. Here the CDR3 reads CASSFLAEQFF. CDR3 DNA: TGTGCCAGCAGTTTTTTGGCTGAGCAGTTCTTC. V gene TRBV7-2 combines with J gene TRBJ2-1, with D unclear. The CDR3 sequence is 11 residues long. Germline CDR1 SGHTA, CDR2 FQGNSA. Between the trimmed V and J ends, which lost 6 bases and 9 bases, there was a span of 9 bases.

This chain connects TRBV6-2 or TRBV6-3 to TRBJ1-5; D gene unclear. The CDR3 spans 15 residues. In germline, CDR1 is MNHEY, CDR2 SVGEGT. V was pared by 6 bases and J by 4 bases, with 16 bases between. This chain's CDR3 is CASRPGRNPNQPQHF. CDR3 DNA: TGTGCCAGCAGGCCCGGACGGAATCCGAATCAGCCCCAGCATTTT.

The J gene is TRBJ1-4, the V gene TRBV20-1, with 7 bases lining up with TRBD1. V lost 6 bases to trimming and J lost 3 bases; unmatched junction nucleotides: 7. CDR1 is DFQATT and CDR2 is SNEGSKA in the germline V gene (reference sequence). The CDR3 sequence is 14 residues long. The DNA of the CDR3 is TGCAGTGCGCAGAGAGGGACAGCTAATGAAAAACTGTTTTTT. Protein: CSAQRGTANEKLFF.

This chain uses TRBV7-9 with TRBJ1-2, with 8 bases that match TRBD1. The CDR3 runs to 14 residues. Germline CDR1 SEHNR, CDR2 FQNEAQ (reference sequence). V shed 5 bases and J 7 bases; nucleotides not matched to a gene: 9. The CDR3 nucleotides read TGTGCCAGCAGCCTCCTGACAGGGGCCCTTGGCTACACCTTC. It specifies CASSLLTGALGYTF.

The J gene is TRBJ2-1, the V gene TRBV20-1; 10 nucleotides match TRBD2. CDR1 DFQATT and CDR2 SNEGSKA come from the germline V gene (reference sequence). This CDR3 contains 14 residues. V lost 5 bases to trimming and J lost 6 bases; unmatched junction nucleotides: 7. Here the CDR3 reads CSAPLAGTINEQFF. As DNA, the CDR3 is TGCAGTGCTCCACTAGCGGGGACAATCAATGAGCAGTTCTTC.

There are a few counts of this clonotype. The rearrangement links TRBV9 to TRBJ2-5, with D perhaps TRBD2 (6 bases). The V end lost 2 bases, the J end lost 6 bases, and 14 bases lay between the germline ends. Germline loops: CDR1 SGDLS, CDR2 YYNGEE. The CDR3 length is 14 residues. The CDR3 loop is CASSVGLGGKTQYF. The CDR3 nucleotides read TGTGCCAGCAGCGTCGGGCTCGGGGGAAAGACCCAGTACTTC. The whole variable domain, remainder taken from reference TRBV9 and TRBJ2-5, is DSGVTQTPKHLITATGQRVTLRCSPRSGDLSVYWYQQSLDQGLQFLIQYYNGEERAKGNILERFSAQQFPDLHSELNLSSLELGDSALYFCASSVGLGGKTQYFGPGTRLLVL.

The rearrangement joins TRBV6-2 or TRBV6-3 to TRBJ2-1, with 14 bases identical to TRBD2. CDR3 length: 20 residues. The germline gives CDR1 MNHEY, CDR2 SVGEGT. V lost 2 bases, J lost 3 bases, and 12 bases stayed unmatched. The CDR3 loop reads CASSYTSGTSGRSRYNEQFF. The CDR3 DNA sequence: TGTGCCAGCAGTTACACATCCGGGACTAGCGGGAGATCCCGCTACAATGAGCAGTTCTTC.

The chain carries TRBV15 and TRBJ1-1; no definite D call. The CDR3 totals 15 residues. Trimming shortened V by 0 bases and J by 0 bases, and 8 bases separated the two germline ends. Germline CDR1 LNHNV, CDR2 YYDKDF (reference sequence). CDR3: CATSRDRLMNTEAFF. For the CDR3, the DNA is TGTGCCACCAGCAGAGATCGCCTCATGAACACTGAAGCTTTCTTT.

CDR3 nucleotides: TGTGCCAGCAGCTTAGTGATGGGGTTAGGTTCACCCCTCCACTTT. It translates to CASSLVMGLGSPLHF. V is TRBV11-2 and J is TRBJ1-6; D gene unclear. The CDR3 totals 15 residues. Germline V gene data show CDR1 as SGHAT and CDR2 as FQNNGV. V was trimmed by 1 base and J by 9 bases, leaving 13 bases between them.

A few counts support this clonotype. V is TRBV12-3 or TRBV12-4 and J is TRBJ2-7; D remains unclear. Trimming took off 1 base at V and 0 bases at J, with 7 bases between the two ends. This CDR3 has 14 amino acids. The CDR3 here is CASSLGPFSYEQYF. In nucleotides, the CDR3 is TGTGCCAGCAGTTTAGGGCCGTTCTCCTACGAGCAGTACTTC.

This clonotype was found a few times. The rearrangement uses TRBV20-1 and TRBJ2-1; no definite D call. CDR1 is DFQATT, CDR2 SNEGSKA, per germline (reference sequence). This CDR3 comprises 15 residues. Trimming shortened V by 2 bases and J by 0 bases, and 11 bases separated the two germline ends. This CDR3 is CSARRLYSSYNEQFF. In DNA form, the CDR3 reads TGCAGTGCTAGAAGGCTGTATAGCTCCTACAATGAGCAGTTCTTC.

J is TRBJ2-1 and V is TRBV15, with 9 positions matching TRBD2. This CDR3 region has 15 residues. Germline lookup yields CDR1 LNHNV and CDR2 YYDKDF (reference sequence). The J segment lost 7 bases and the V segment lost 5 bases, leaving 9 bases of the junction unmatched. Here the CDR3 DNA reads TGTGCCACCAGCGGCGGGGGGGCCTTCATAAATGAGCAGTTCTTC. Its protein product is CATSGGGAFINEQFF.

This clonotype was found a few times. The chain recombines TRBV5-1 with TRBJ2-7, with D possibly called TRBD1 or TRBD2 (5 bases each). Germline assignment: CDR1 SGHRS and CDR2 YFSETQ. V was trimmed by 3 bases and J by 7 bases, leaving 20 bases between them. The CDR3 has 15 amino acids. CDR3 sequence: CASSSTGRTLEEQYF. The CDR3 DNA reads as TGCGCCAGCAGCTCGACGGGACGCACGTTGGAGGAGCAGTACTTC.

This clonotype was seen a few times. The chain links TRBV19 to TRBJ2-1, with TRBD1 identical over 7 bases. CDR1 and CDR2 from the germline V gene are LNHDA and SQIVND (reference sequence). Losses at the gene ends were 6 bases for V and 7 bases for J; bases not matched to a gene: 6. This CDR3 is 13 amino acids long. CDR3 sequence (DNA): TGTGCCAGTAGCCGACAGGGTAAGAATGAGCAGTTCTTC. It codes for CASSRQGKNEQFF.

J is TRBJ1-5 and V is TRBV18; no clear D. Trimming left V 1 base short and J 3 bases short, with 7 bases between. The CDR3 length is 14 residues. Germline V lookup: CDR1 KGHSH, CDR2 LQKENI. The CDR3 nucleotides read TGTGCCAGCTCACCACAGGTGGACAATCAGCCCCAGCATTTT. As protein: CASSPQVDNQPQHF.

This clonotype was seen only a few times. The rearrangement uses TRBV7-2 and TRBJ2-5; 7 nucleotides line up with TRBD1. The CDR3 has 13 amino acids. The junction had 3 bases not matched to a gene; V was cut back by 5 bases and J by 3 bases. Germline V lookup: CDR1 SGHTA, CDR2 FQGNSA. The CDR3 here is CASSRTGEETQYF. The CDR3 nucleotides read TGTGCCAGCAGCCGTACAGGGGAAGAGACCCAGTACTTC. Full variable domain (outside the CDR3, taken from reference TRBV7-2 and TRBJ2-5): GAGVSQSPSNKVTEKGKDVELRCDPISGHTALYWYRQSLGQGLEFLIYFQGNSAPDKSGLPSDRFSAERTGGSVSTLTIQRTQQEDSAVYLCASSRTGEETQYFGPGTRLLVL.

The chain combines TRBV6-5 with TRBJ1-3, with 10 bases identical to TRBD1. Germline lookup yields CDR1 MNHEY and CDR2 SVGAGI. With 6 bases clipped from V and 2 bases from J, the junction kept 4 bases outside the gene matches. There are 15 residues in the CDR3. The CDR3 region has the DNA TGTGCCAGCAGGTCCGGGACAGGGGCTGGAAACACCATATATTTT. This gives the protein CASRSGTGAGNTIYF.

The CDR3 here is CASSSKPGRNSPLHF. The CDR3 bases are TGTGCCAGCAGCTCCAAGCCGGGACGCAATTCACCCCTCCACTTT. The V call is TRBV7-2, the J call TRBJ1-6; D is possibly TRBD1 (5 bases). Looked up from germline, CDR1 is SGHTA and CDR2 is FQGNSA. Trimming took off 4 bases at V and 7 bases at J, with 14 bases between the two ends. This CDR3 region has 15 residues. Full variable domain (outside the CDR3, taken from reference TRBV7-2 and TRBJ1-6): GAGVSQSPSNKVTEKGKDVELRCDPISGHTALYWYRQSLGQGLEFLIYFQGNSAPDKSGLPSDRFSAERTGGSVSTLTIQRTQQEDSAVYLCASSSKPGRNSPLHFGNGTRLTVT.

The chain couples TRBV15 to TRBJ1-6; TRBD1 is a possible D gene (5 bases). In germline, CDR1 is LNHNV, CDR2 YYDKDF (reference sequence). This CDR3 has 15 amino acids. The germline V and J ends were trimmed by 0 bases and 7 bases, with 10 bases remaining between them. CDR3 in amino acids: CATSREGLQNSPLHF. As DNA, the CDR3 is TGTGCCACCAGCAGAGAGGGGCTACAAAATTCACCCCTCCACTTT.

This clonotype showed up many times. This sequence joins TRBV5-5 and TRBJ2-5, with D unresolved. The CDR3 is made up of 15 amino acids. The V end was cut by 3 bases, the J end by 5 bases, with 17 bases between. CDR1 and CDR2 (germline): SGHKS, YYEKEE (reference sequence). The CDR3 DNA follows: TGTGCCAGCAGCTCCCGCCGGAGTATGGGGGAGACCCAGTACTTC. Translating gives CASSSRRSMGETQYF.

This chain uses TRBV12-3 or TRBV12-4 with TRBJ1-5, with D possibly TRBD1 on 5 matching bases. Trimming took off 2 bases at V and 7 bases at J, with 12 bases between the two ends. CDR3 length: 14 amino acids. The CDR3 region is CASSLRQGRQPQHF. In DNA form, the CDR3 reads TGTGCCAGCAGTTTAAGGCAGGGAAGGCAGCCCCAGCATTTT.

This clonotype was recorded a few times. The V and J genes are TRBV5-1 and TRBJ2-7; maybe TRBD2 (6 bases). The CDR3 consists of 13 residues. Trimming pared 3 bases from V and 2 bases from J, leaving 9 bases between. The V gene's germline CDR1 is SGHRS and CDR2 YFSETQ. This chain's CDR3 is CASSSGLTYEQYF. The CDR3 DNA is TGCGCCAGCAGCTCGGGACTGACCTACGAGCAGTACTTC.

This clonotype was observed a handful of times. The chain employs TRBV5-1 and TRBJ2-5; 10 bases line up with TRBD1. Losses at the gene ends were 0 bases for V and 5 bases for J; bases not matched to a gene: 10. There are 17 residues in the CDR3. Germline CDR1 reads SGHRS; CDR2 reads YFSETQ. DNA for the CDR3: TGCGCCAGCAGCTTGGACGCGACAGGGGGCCTCCGGGAGACCCAGTACTTC. This gives the protein CASSLDATGGLRETQYF. Full variable domain (rest looked up from reference TRBV5-1 and TRBJ2-5): KAGVTQTPRYLIKTRGQQVTLSCSPISGHRSVSWYQQTPGQGLQFLFEYFSETQRNKGNFPGRFSGRQFSNSRSEMNVSTLELGDSALYLCASSLDATGGLRETQYFGPGTRLLVL.

This sequence joins TRBV5-1 and TRBJ2-3, with 9 bases lining up with TRBD1. CDR1 is SGHRS, CDR2 YFSETQ, per germline. Trimming removed 1 base from V and 2 bases from J; junction bases left unmatched: 5. The CDR3 spans 16 residues. The DNA of the CDR3 is TGCGCCAGCAGCTTGATGAGGACAGGGGACACAGATACGCAGTATTTT. It yields the protein CASSLMRTGDTDTQYF.

The chain recombines TRBV20-1 with TRBJ2-5; the match to TRBD2 covers 8 bases. CDR3 length equals 14 residues. The ends lost 1 base at V and 4 bases at J; junction bases unmatched: 5. Per germline, CDR1 DFQATT and CDR2 SNEGSKA (reference sequence). The CDR3 spells CSARVRGALETQYF. The CDR3 DNA reads as TGCAGTGCTAGAGTGCGGGGGGCCTTAGAGACCCAGTACTTC.

The chain recombines TRBV7-9 with TRBJ1-2, with D unresolved. The germline V gene encodes CDR1 SEHNR and CDR2 FQNEAQ (reference sequence). V dropped 5 bases and J dropped 1 base, with 14 bases sitting between them. This CDR3 is built from 15 residues. This CDR3 reads CASSPTDTFNYGYTF. DNA for the CDR3: TGTGCCAGCAGCCCGACCGACACTTTTAACTATGGCTACACCTTC.

The V call is TRBV7-9, the J call TRBJ1-2; tentative D call: TRBD1 (6 bases). The CDR3 covers 12 residues. Germline CDR1 SEHNR, CDR2 FQNEAQ (reference sequence). V was cut by 5 bases and J by 7 bases, with 11 bases left in between. The CDR3 region is CASSQGRGGYTF. In nucleotides, the CDR3 is TGTGCCAGCAGCCAGGGGCGGGGTGGCTACACCTTC.

Only a few counts were recorded for this clonotype. The chain uses TRBV7-9 and TRBJ2-1; possible D gene TRBD1, 6 bases. Germline V gene sequence: CDR1 SEHNR, CDR2 FQNEAQ (reference sequence). The CDR3 consists of 15 residues. V was clipped by 5 bases and J by 4 bases, with 15 bases between them. The DNA for the CDR3 is TGTGCCAGCAGCCTCGGACAGAAACCATACAATGAGCAGTTCTTC. This sequence encodes CASSLGQKPYNEQFF.

This clonotype was observed a few times. The rearrangement joins TRBV10-2 to TRBJ1-1; D is undetermined. From germline, CDR1 is WSHSY and CDR2 SAAADI. The CDR3 sequence is 11 residues long. V shed 7 bases and J shed 4 bases, with 7 bases lying between them. Here the CDR3 reads CASTEGTEAFF. In DNA, the CDR3 is TGCGCCAGCACAGAGGGCACTGAAGCTTTCTTT.

This sequence joins TRBV12-3 or TRBV12-4 and TRBJ2-7; 10 nucleotides match TRBD1. The CDR3 has 13 residues. Trimming removed 5 bases from V and 6 bases from J; junction bases left unmatched: 4. The CDR3 DNA follows: TGTGCCAGCAGTAGGGGACAGGGGATCGAGCAGTACTTC. Protein: CASSRGQGIEQYF.

This rearrangement joins TRBV10-3 to TRBJ2-7; no firm D call. V dropped 2 bases and J dropped 2 bases, with 10 bases sitting between them. CDR3 size: 14 residues. Germline V CDR1 and CDR2: ENHRY, SYGVKD. The CDR3, as DNA: TGTGCCATCAGTGAGGGAGAAGATGCCTACGAGCAGTACTTC. Its protein is CAISEGEDAYEQYF.